Each of the 27 T cell receptor beta chains below was sequenced from the same sample in a study of T cell repertoires in cytomegalovirus infection. Each CDR3 protein is one row after TCRdb ran MiXCR on the reads. This sample has around 630,000 distinct CDR3 sequences, with less than 25% found just once. The sample taken for sequencing was CD8+ T cells from PBMCs. These receptors were obtained from a human donor in good health (CMV status not recorded). Some clones in this sample may be carry-over from other donors' samples.

This clonotype was seen repeatedly, ten times or more. This chain uses TRBV14 with TRBJ1-2; no clear D gene. Germline-derived CDR1 and CDR2 are SGHDN and FVKESK. The CDR3 is 13 residues long. Trimming cost V 2 bases and J 8 bases, with 12 bases left between them. The CDR3 region is CASSQSPPRGYTF. The CDR3 DNA sequence: TGTGCCAGCAGCCAATCCCCACCAAGGGGCTACACCTTC.

The chain links TRBV12-3 or TRBV12-4 to TRBJ1-2, with D perhaps TRBD1 (5 bases). Trimming removed 5 bases from V and 6 bases from J, with 13 bases in between. The CDR3 spans 13 residues. CDR3 coding DNA: TGTGCCAGCAGTCAATCCGGGACGGATGGCTACACCTTC. It codes for CASSQSGTDGYTF.

The V call is TRBV6-5, the J call TRBJ2-7, with D maybe TRBD1 (5 bases). Germline CDR1 is MNHEY and CDR2 is SVGAGI. The V end was cut by 4 bases, the J end by 0 bases, with 16 bases between. This CDR3 spans 16 amino acids. CDR3 in amino acids: CASSLIQGVDSYEQYF. The CDR3, as DNA: TGTGCCAGCAGTTTAATCCAGGGTGTAGACTCCTACGAGCAGTACTTC.

This clonotype was detected ten times or more. The chain employs TRBV12-5 and TRBJ2-1, with D possibly being TRBD1 (6 bases). Trimming took 6 bases from V and 0 from J, leaving 12 bases between them. Germline lookup yields CDR1 LGHNT and CDR2 FRNRAP. The CDR3 has 15 amino acids. CDR3 region: CASGFGQRSYNEQFF. The CDR3 nucleotides read TGTGCTAGTGGCTTTGGACAGCGCTCCTACAATGAGCAGTTCTTC.

This clonotype was seen only a few times. V is TRBV29-1 and J is TRBJ1-5; D is perhaps TRBD1 (5 bases). Trimming took off 2 bases at V and 3 bases at J, with 8 bases between the two ends. Germline assignment: CDR1 SQVTM and CDR2 ANQGSEA. The CDR3 is 13 residues long. CDR3 nucleotides: TGCAGCGTTGAACAGGGTGCCAATCAGCCCCAGCATTTT. Translation: CSVEQGANQPQHF.

Concerning this clonotype itself: A single base separates this from a much larger clone, so it may be a read error. The chain uses TRBV7-2 and TRBJ1-2; unclear D gene. V was shortened by 5 bases and J by 3 bases, with 16 bases between the two germline ends. The CDR3 contains 15 residues. Germline CDR1 is SGHTA and CDR2 is FQGNSA. As DNA, the CDR3 is TGTGCCAGCAGCCCCTCATTGGGGATTGACTATGGCTACACCTTC. Protein sequence: CASSPSLGIDYGYTF.

This clonotype was detected ten times or more. This chain connects TRBV20-1 to TRBJ2-7; D is perhaps TRBD1 or TRBD2 (5 bases each). The germline V and J ends were trimmed by 5 bases and 2 bases, with 13 bases remaining between them. Germline-derived CDR1 and CDR2 are DFQATT and SNEGSKA (reference sequence). The CDR3 loop spans 13 amino acids. The chain's CDR3 is CSAGRDGTYEQYV. CDR3 sequence (DNA): TGCAGTGCTGGAAGGGACGGTACCTACGAGCAGTACGTC.

V and J are TRBV28 and TRBJ2-5, with 9 positions matching TRBD2. Germline-derived CDR1 and CDR2 are MDHEN and SYDVKM. The CDR3 spans 16 residues. V lost 3 bases and J lost 1; bases outside the gene matches: 6. This CDR3 reads CASSLSLAGTQETQYF. The CDR3 DNA reads as TGTGCCAGCAGTTTGTCTCTAGCGGGGACCCAAGAGACCCAGTACTTC. The variable domain in full, with the rest retrieved from reference TRBV28 and TRBJ2-5, is DVKVTQSSRYLVKRTGEKVFLECVQDMDHENMFWYRQDPGLGLRLIYFSYDVKMKEKGDIPEGYSVSREKKERFSLILESASTNQTSMYLCASSLSLAGTQETQYFGPGTRLLVL.

The V gene is TRBV29-1, the J gene TRBJ2-1, with 13 bases matching TRBD2. The CDR3 runs to 16 residues. Germline CDR1 reads SQVTM; CDR2 reads ANQGSEA. Trimming took 7 bases from V and 5 from J; bases not matched to a gene: 11. This CDR3 is CSAGLAGAAAHNEQFF. In nucleotides, the CDR3 is TGCAGCGCCGGACTAGCGGGGGCCGCCGCCCACAATGAGCAGTTCTTC.

V is TRBV29-1 and J is TRBJ2-2, with unresolved D. Trimming took off 5 bases at V and 1 base at J, with 5 bases between the two ends. CDR1 and CDR2 from the germline V gene are SQVTM and ANQGSEA. The CDR3 consists of 12 residues. CDR3 DNA: TGCAGCGTTCCCCAGAACACCGGGGAGCTGTTTTTT. It translates to CSVPQNTGELFF.

DNA for the CDR3: TGTGCCAGCAGTTTCACAGCTAAGTTCCCCTACGAGCAGTACGTC. It is translated as CASSFTAKFPYEQYV. The rearrangement uses TRBV28 and TRBJ2-7; D is undetermined. Germline V gene data show CDR1 as MDHEN and CDR2 as SYDVKM. There are 15 residues in the CDR3. Trimming stripped 3 bases from V and 2 bases from J, with 14 bases between.

The V gene is TRBV7-8, the J gene TRBJ2-3; no reliable D call. V shed 0 bases and J shed 0 bases, with 10 bases lying between them. The CDR3 extends over 16 amino acids. Germline assignment: CDR1 SGHVS and CDR2 FQNEAQ. The chain's CDR3 is CASSLAGVASTDTQYF. In DNA, the CDR3 is TGTGCCAGCAGCTTAGCGGGTGTAGCTAGCACAGATACGCAGTATTTT.

A word on this clonotype: One end of the junction varies from germline; a read error may be responsible. CDR3 in DNA: TGCGCCACCGCACGCAGCTCCTACAATGAGCAGTTCTTC. This encodes CATARSSYNEQFF. This rearrangement joins TRBV24-1 to TRBJ2-1, with no clear D. Germline V gives CDR1 KGHDR, CDR2 SFDVKD. The CDR3 extends over 13 amino acids.

The chain couples TRBV19 to TRBJ2-1, with 10 bases aligning to TRBD1. This CDR3 contains 12 residues. Germline lookup yields CDR1 LNHDA and CDR2 SQIVND (reference sequence). The V and J ends lost 6 bases and 10 bases, in that order; junction bases with no gene match: 3. The CDR3 sequence: CASRTGGEEQFF. Written as DNA, the CDR3 is TGTGCCAGTAGGACAGGGGGCGAGGAGCAGTTCTTC.

The CDR3: CASSDRAAGAGYNEQFF. Written as DNA, the CDR3 is TGTGCCAGCAGCGACCGAGCAGCGGGGGCCGGGTACAATGAGCAGTTCTTC. The chain recombines TRBV13 with TRBJ2-1; 8 nucleotides line up with TRBD2. Looked up from germline, CDR1 is PRHDT and CDR2 is FYEKMQ (reference sequence). The CDR3 sequence is 17 residues long. Germline trimming cut 5 bases from V and 4 bases from J; bases unmatched to any gene: 13.

The J gene is TRBJ2-3, the V gene TRBV27, with 8 bases matching TRBD2. The CDR3 sequence is 15 residues long. V dropped 1 base and J dropped 4; count of bases not matched to a gene: 4. Germline V gene data show CDR1 as MNHEY and CDR2 as SMNVEV (reference sequence). The CDR3 loop reads CASSLFRGGPDTQYF. CDR3 in DNA: TGTGCCAGCAGTTTATTTCGGGGGGGCCCAGATACGCAGTATTTT.

The genes are TRBV5-1 and TRBJ2-2, with D unresolved. CDR3 length: 13 residues. V was shortened by 0 bases and J by 3 bases, with 3 bases between the two germline ends. CDR1 SGHRS and CDR2 YFSETQ come from the germline V gene. The DNA of the CDR3 is TGCGCCAGCAGCTTGGGGCACACCGGGGAGCTGTTTTTT. This codes for CASSLGHTGELFF.

This clonotype showed up many times. The chain uses TRBV7-9 and TRBJ2-1, with 10 positions matching TRBD2. Germline assignment: CDR1 SEHNR and CDR2 FQNEAQ (reference sequence). V was pared by 2 bases and J by 4 bases, with 8 bases of the junction left unmatched. The CDR3 sequence is 17 residues long. In DNA, the CDR3 is TGTGCCAGCAGCTTAAGTACTAGCGGGGCTGAGTACAATGAGCAGTTCTTC. It translates to CASSLSTSGAEYNEQFF. Full variable domain (outside the CDR3, taken from reference TRBV7-9 and TRBJ2-1): DTGVSQNPRHKITKRGQNVTFRCDPISEHNRLYWYRQTLGQGPEFLTYFQNEAQLEKSRLLSDRFSAERPKGSFSTLEIQRTEQGDSAMYLCASSLSTSGAEYNEQFFGPGTRLTVL.

This chain joins TRBV20-1 and TRBJ2-1; 8 nucleotides line up with TRBD2. The CDR3 loop spans 16 amino acids. Looked up from germline, CDR1 is DFQATT and CDR2 is SNEGSKA (reference sequence). After removal of 6 bases from V and 0 bases from J, the junction contained 10 bases not matched to a gene. As DNA, the CDR3 is TGCAGTGCCCTCGATCAGCGGGGGCTCTCCTACAATGAGCAGTTCTTC. Encoded protein: CSALDQRGLSYNEQFF.

This clonotype showed up just a few times. The chain employs TRBV7-2 and TRBJ1-2; weak D call: TRBD1 (5 bases). This CDR3 has 16 amino acids. From germline, CDR1 is SGHTA and CDR2 FQGNSA. The V gene lost 1 base and the J gene lost 5 bases, with 17 bases spanning the gap. The CDR3 protein is CASSLDATPRQYGYTF. The CDR3 DNA reads as TGTGCCAGCAGCTTAGATGCAACCCCCCGACAGTATGGCTACACCTTC.

This clonotype came up a few times. V usage is TRBV7-9 and J usage is TRBJ2-3; 9 bases align to TRBD1. The J segment lost 2 bases and the V segment lost 5 bases, leaving 8 bases of the junction unmatched. In germline, CDR1 is SEHNR, CDR2 FQNEAQ (reference sequence). The CDR3 is 16 amino acids. The CDR3 DNA reads TGTGCCAGCAGCAGCCGGACAGGGGCCTACACAGATACGCAGTATTTT. This gives the protein CASSSRTGAYTDTQYF.

The chain combines TRBV6-1 with TRBJ2-3; the D is unclear. Trimming cost V 3 bases and J 6 bases, with 7 bases left between them. This CDR3 has 12 amino acids. The germline V gene encodes CDR1 MNHNS and CDR2 SASEGT. For the CDR3, the DNA is TGTGCCAGCAGTGACATTTTCGATACGCAGTATTTT. Protein sequence: CASSDIFDTQYF.

This clonotype was seen at least ten times. The V and J genes are TRBV2 and TRBJ2-5; D unclear. CDR3 length: 11 residues. The V gene lost 6 bases and the J gene lost 2 bases, with 4 bases spanning the gap. CDR1 and CDR2 from the germline V gene are SNHLY and FYNNEI. The CDR3 loop is CASRLQETQYF. CDR3 DNA: TGTGCCAGCAGATTACAAGAGACCCAGTACTTC. The full variable domain, with the rest looked up from reference TRBV2 and TRBJ2-5, is EPEVTQTPSHQVTQMGQEVILRCVPISNHLYFYWYRQILGQKVEFLVSFYNNEISEKSEIFDDQFSVERPDGSNFTLKIRSTKLEDSAMYFCASRLQETQYFGPGTRLLVL.

The rearrangement links TRBV20-1 to TRBJ2-1; D perhaps matches TRBD1 (6 bases). CDR3 length: 16 residues. Between the trimmed V and J ends, which lost 2 bases and 0 bases, there was a span of 14 bases. The germline V gene has CDR1 DFQATT and CDR2 SNEGSKA (reference sequence). In nucleotides, the CDR3 is TGCAGTGCTAGACCTCCATGGACAGTCTCCTACAATGAGCAGTTCTTC. As protein: CSARPPWTVSYNEQFF.

The J gene is TRBJ1-1, the V gene TRBV20-1; 10 bases agree with TRBD1. The CDR3 length is 14 residues. Looked up from germline, CDR1 is DFQATT and CDR2 is SNEGSKA (reference sequence). Trimming took 0 bases from V and 7 from J; bases not matched to a gene: 5. The CDR3 coding sequence is TGCAGTGCTAGAGATCTGGGACAGGGGATTGAAGCTTTCTTT. Its protein is CSARDLGQGIEAFF.

This clonotype was observed a few times. This chain joins TRBV29-1 and TRBJ2-3; 11 bases agree with TRBD2. The CDR3 is made up of 16 amino acids. Germline assignment: CDR1 SQVTM and CDR2 ANQGSEA. Trimming removed 3 bases from V and 0 bases from J; junction bases left unmatched: 5. CDR3 bases: TGCAGCGTTGAGGGACTAGCGGCTTCTAGCACAGATACGCAGTATTTT. It yields the protein CSVEGLAASSTDTQYF.

A few counts support this clonotype. The chain uses TRBV29-1 and TRBJ2-2; tentatively, D is TRBD2 (6 bases). In germline, CDR1 is SQVTM, CDR2 ANQGSEA. Trimming left V 3 bases short and J 5 bases short, with 13 bases between. This CDR3 is 14 amino acids long. CDR3 bases: TGCAGCGTTGACGTTGCGGGATCGACCGGGGAGCTGTTTTTT. This translates into CSVDVAGSTGELFF.